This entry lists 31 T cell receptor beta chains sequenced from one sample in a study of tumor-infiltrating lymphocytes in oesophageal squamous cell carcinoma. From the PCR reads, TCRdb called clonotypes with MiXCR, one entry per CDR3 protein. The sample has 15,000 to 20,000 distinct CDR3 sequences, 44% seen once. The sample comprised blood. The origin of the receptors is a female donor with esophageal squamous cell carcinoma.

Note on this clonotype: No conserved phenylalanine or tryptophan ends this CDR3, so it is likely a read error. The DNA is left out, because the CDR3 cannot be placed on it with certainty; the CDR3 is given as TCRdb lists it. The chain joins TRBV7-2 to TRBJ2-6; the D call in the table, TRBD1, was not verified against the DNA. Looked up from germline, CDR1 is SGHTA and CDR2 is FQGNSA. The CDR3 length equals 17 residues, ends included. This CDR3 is CASSLTTGQGYEQYFGA.

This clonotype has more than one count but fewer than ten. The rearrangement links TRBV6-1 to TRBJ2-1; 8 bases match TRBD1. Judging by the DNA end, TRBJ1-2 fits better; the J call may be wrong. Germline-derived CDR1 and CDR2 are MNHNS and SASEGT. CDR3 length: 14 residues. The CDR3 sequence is CASRGGQGPHGYTF. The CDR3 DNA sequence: TGTGCCAGCAGGGGAGGACAGGGCCCCCATGGCTACACCTTC.

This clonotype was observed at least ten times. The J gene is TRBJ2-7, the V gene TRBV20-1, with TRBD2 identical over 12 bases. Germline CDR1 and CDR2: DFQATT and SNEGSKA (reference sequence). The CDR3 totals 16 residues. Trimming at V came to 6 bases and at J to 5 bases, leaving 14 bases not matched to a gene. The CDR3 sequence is CSATLDLAGGPHEQYF. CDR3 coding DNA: TGCAGTGCAACTCTAGACCTAGCGGGAGGGCCCCACGAGCAGTACTTC.

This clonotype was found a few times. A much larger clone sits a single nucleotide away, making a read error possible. Written as DNA, the CDR3 is TGTGCCAGCAGCCGGAGGACAGGCCTTAGCCAGTACTTC. This gives the protein CASSRRTGLSQYF. The rearrangement joins TRBV5-6 to TRBJ2-7; 7 nucleotides align to TRBD1. The trim removed 4 bases at V and 10 bases at J, leaving 11 bases unmatched. CDR3 length: 13 residues. Germline CDR1 is SGHDT and CDR2 is YYEEEE.

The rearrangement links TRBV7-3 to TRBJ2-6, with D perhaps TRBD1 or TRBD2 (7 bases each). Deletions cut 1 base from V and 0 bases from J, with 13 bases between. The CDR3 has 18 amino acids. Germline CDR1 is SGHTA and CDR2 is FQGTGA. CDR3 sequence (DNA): TGTGCCAGCAGCTTAAGTGTCAGGGGGGGCTCTGGGGCCAACGTCCTGACTTTC. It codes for CASSLSVRGGSGANVLTF.

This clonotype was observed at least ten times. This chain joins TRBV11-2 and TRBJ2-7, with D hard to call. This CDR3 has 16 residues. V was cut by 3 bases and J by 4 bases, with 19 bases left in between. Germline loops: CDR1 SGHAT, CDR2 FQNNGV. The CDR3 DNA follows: TGTGCCAGCAGCTTCGGTCGCACCGGTCCTAGGTACGAGCAGTACTTC. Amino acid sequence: CASSFGRTGPRYEQYF.

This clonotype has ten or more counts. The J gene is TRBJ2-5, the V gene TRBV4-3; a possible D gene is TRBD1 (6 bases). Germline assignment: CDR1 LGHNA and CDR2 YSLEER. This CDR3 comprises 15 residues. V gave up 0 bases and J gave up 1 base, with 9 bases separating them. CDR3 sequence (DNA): TGCGCCAGCAGCCAAGACGCGGACAGCCAAGAGACCCAGTACTTC. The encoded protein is CASSQDADSQETQYF.

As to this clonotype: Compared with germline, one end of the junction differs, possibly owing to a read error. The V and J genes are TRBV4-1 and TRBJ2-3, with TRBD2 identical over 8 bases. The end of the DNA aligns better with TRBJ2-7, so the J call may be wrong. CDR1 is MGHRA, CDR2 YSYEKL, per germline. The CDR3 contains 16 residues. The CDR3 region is CASSQDLGTSSYEQYF. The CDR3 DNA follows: TGTGCCAGCAGCCAAGATCTGGGGACTAGCTCCTACGAGCAGTACTTC.

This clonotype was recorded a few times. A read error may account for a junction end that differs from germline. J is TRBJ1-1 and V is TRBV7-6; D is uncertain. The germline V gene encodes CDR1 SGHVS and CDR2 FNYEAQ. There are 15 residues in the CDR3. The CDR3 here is CASSLARQRTTEAFF. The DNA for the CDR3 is TGTGCTAGCAGCTTAGCGCGACAAAGAACCACTGAAGCTTTCTTT.

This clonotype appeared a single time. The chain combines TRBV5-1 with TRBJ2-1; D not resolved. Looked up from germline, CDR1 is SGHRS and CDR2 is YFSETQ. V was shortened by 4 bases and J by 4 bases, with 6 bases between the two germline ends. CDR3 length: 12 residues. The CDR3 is CASSAPYNEQFF. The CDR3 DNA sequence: TGCGCCAGCAGCGCCCCGTACAATGAGCAGTTCTTC.

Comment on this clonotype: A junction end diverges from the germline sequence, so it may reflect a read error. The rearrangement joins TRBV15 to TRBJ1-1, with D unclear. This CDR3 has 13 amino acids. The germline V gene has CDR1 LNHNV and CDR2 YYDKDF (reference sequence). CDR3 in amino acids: CATPNLTGSEAYF. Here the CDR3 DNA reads TGTGCCACACCGAACCTTACGGGATCTGAAGCTTACTTT.

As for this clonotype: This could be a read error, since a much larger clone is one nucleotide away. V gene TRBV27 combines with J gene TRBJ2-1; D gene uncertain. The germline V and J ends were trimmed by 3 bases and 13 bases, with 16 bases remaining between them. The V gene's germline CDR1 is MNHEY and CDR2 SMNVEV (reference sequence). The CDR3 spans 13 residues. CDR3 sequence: CASSFFRAETQFF. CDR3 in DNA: TGTGCCAGCAGTTTCTTTCGTGCGGAGACCCAGTTCTTC.

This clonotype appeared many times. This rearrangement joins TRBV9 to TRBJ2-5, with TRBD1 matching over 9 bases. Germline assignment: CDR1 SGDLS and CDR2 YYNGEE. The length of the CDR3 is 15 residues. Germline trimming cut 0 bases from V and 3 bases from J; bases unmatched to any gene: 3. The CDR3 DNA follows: TGTGCCAGCAGCGTAGAGGACAGGGGCAAAGAGACCCAGTACTTC. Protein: CASSVEDRGKETQYF.

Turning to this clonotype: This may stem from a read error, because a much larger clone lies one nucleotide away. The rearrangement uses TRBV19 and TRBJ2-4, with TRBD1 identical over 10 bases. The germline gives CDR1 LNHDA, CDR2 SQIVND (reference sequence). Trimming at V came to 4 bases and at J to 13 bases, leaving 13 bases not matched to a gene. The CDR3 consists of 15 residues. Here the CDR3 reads CASSTRQGAWNEQYF. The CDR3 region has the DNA TGTGCCAGTAGTACCCGACAGGGGGCATGGAATGAGCAGTACTTC.

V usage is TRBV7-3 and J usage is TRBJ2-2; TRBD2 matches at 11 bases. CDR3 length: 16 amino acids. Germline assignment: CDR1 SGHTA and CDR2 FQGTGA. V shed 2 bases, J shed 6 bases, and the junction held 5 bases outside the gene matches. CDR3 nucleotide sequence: TGTGCCAGCAGCTTATTTAGCGGGGGGGCCGCCGGGGAGCTGTTTTTT. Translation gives CASSLFSGGAAGELFF.

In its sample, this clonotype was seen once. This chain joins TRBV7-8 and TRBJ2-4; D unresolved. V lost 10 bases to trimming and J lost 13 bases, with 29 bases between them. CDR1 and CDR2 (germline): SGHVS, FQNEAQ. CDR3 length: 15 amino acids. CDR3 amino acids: CAIKGASLSYNEQYF. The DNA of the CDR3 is TGTGCCATCAAGGGTGCGTCTCTCTCCTACAATGAGCAGTACTTC.

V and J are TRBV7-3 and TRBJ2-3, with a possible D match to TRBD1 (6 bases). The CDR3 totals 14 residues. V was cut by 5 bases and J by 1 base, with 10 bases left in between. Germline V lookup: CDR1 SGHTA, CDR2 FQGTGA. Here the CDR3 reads CASSKEGGTDTQYF. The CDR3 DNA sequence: TGTGCCAGCAGCAAAGAGGGGGGCACAGATACGCAGTATTTT.

The CDR3 nucleotides are TGTGCCAGCAGCTTAGTGGGAACCTCCTACAATGAGCAGTTCTTC. As protein: CASSLVGTSYNEQFF. This rearrangement joins TRBV7-3 to TRBJ2-5; D gene ambiguous. The J call may be incorrect, as the DNA end agrees better with TRBJ2-1. The CDR3 contains 15 residues. The V gene's germline CDR1 is SGHTA and CDR2 FQGTGA.

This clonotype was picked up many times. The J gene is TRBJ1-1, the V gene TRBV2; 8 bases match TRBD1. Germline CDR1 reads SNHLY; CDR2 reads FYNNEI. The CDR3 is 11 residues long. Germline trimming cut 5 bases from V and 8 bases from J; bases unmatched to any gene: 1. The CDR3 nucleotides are TGTGCCAGCAGTAGACAGGGGGAAGCTTTCTTT. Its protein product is CASSRQGEAFF.

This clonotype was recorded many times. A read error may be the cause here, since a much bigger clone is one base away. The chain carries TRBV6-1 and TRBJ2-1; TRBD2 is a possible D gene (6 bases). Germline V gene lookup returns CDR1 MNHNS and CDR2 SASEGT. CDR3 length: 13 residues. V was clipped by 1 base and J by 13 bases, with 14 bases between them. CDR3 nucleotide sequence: TGTGCCAGCAGTGAAGTGGGGACTCCGGGCCAGTTCTTC. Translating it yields CASSEVGTPGQFF.

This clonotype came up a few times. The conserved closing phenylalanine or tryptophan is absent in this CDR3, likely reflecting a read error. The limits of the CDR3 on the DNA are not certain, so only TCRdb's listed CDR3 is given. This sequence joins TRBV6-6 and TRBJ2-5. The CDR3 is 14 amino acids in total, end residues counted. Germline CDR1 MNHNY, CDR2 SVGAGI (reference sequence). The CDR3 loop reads CASSYSSAGYTFGS.

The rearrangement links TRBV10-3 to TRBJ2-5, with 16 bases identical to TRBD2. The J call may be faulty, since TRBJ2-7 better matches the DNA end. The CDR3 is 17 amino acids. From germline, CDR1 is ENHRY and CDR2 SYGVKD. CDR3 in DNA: TGTGCCATCAGTGAACTGGGACTAGCGGGAGGGAACGACGAGCAGTACTTC. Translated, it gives CAISELGLAGGNDEQYF.

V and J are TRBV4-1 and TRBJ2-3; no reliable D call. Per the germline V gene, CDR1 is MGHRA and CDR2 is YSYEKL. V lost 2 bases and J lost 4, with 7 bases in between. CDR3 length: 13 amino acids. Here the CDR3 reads CASSQSSSDTQYF. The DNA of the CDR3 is TGCGCCAGCAGCCAATCATCTTCAGATACGCAGTATTTT.

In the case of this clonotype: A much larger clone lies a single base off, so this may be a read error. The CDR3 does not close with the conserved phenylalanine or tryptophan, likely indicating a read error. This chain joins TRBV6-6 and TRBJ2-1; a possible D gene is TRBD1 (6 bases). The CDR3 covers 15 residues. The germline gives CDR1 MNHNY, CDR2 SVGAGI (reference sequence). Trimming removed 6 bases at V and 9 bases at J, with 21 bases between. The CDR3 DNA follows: TGTGCCAGCAGCCCCGGGCAGGGGACCCGGAGTGAGCAGTTCTTA. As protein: CASSPGQGTRSEQFL.

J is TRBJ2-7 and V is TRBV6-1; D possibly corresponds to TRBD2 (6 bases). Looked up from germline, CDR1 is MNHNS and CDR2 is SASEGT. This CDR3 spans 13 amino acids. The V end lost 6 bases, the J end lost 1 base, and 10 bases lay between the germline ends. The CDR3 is CASSLAYSYEQYF. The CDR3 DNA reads TGTGCCAGCAGCCTAGCGTATTCCTACGAGCAGTACTTC.

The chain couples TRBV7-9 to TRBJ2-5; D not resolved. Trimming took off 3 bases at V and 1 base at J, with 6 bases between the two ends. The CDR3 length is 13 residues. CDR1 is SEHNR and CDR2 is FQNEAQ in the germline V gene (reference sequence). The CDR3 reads CASSFGLQETQYF. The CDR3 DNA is TGTGCCAGCAGCTTCGGGCTCCAAGAGACCCAGTACTTC.

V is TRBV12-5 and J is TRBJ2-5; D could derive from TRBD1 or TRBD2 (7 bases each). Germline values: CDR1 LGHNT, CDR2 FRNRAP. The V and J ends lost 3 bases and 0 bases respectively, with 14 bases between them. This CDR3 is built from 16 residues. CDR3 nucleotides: TGTGCTAGTGGTTTTCAGGGGGGGAGGTACCAAGAGACCCAGTACTTC. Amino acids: CASGFQGGRYQETQYF.

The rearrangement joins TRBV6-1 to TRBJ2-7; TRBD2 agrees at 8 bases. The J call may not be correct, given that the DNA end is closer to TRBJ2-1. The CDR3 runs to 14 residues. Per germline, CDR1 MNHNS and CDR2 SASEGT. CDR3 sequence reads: CASSYKAGANEQFF. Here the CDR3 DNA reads TGTGCCAGCAGTTACAAAGCGGGGGCCAATGAGCAGTTCTTC.

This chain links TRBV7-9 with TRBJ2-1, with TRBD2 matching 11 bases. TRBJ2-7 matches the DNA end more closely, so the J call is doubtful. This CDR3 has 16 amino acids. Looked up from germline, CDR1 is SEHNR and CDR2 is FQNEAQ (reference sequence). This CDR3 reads CASRFSSGRPNNEQYF. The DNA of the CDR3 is TGTGCCAGCAGGTTCTCTAGCGGGAGGCCGAACAATGAGCAGTACTTC.

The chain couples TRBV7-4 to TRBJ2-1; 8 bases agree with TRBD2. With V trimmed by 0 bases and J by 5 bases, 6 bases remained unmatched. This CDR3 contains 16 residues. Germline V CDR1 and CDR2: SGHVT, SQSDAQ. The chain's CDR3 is CASSLARGAPNNEQFF. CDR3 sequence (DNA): TGTGCCAGCAGCTTAGCGCGGGGGGCACCCAACAATGAGCAGTTCTTC.

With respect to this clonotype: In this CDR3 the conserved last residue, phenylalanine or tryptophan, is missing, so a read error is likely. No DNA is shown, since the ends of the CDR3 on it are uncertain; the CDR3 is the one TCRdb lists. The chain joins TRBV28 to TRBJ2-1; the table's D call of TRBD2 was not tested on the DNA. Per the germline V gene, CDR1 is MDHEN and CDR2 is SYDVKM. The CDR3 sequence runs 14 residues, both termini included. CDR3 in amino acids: CASTRGNYGYTFGS.